This T cell receptor beta chain was recorded in a study of cytomegalovirus exposure and HLA in healthy donors. Study context: Among the approximately 380 donors who were genotyped, over 70% fell in the genetic ancestry cluster that is associated with self-reported Caucasian donors.

This clone was counted only a few times. No antigen is known for it. The PCR contained 60 Vbeta and 13 Jbeta primers. Sequencing used immunoSEQ multiplex PCR; TCRdb keeps in-frame clones, though not all of them. The sample contains 95,000 to 110,000 clones, roughly a tenth of which appear only once. CDR3 length: 13 residues. Germline V gives CDR1 SGHDT, CDR2 YYEEEE. V was trimmed by 1 base and J by 4 bases, leaving 6 bases between them. Points from the study as a whole: In terms of immune exposure information, only CMV serostatus was available. In a later analysis, the majority of CMV-associated beta chains seemingly showed HLA restriction. Rare TCR sequences predominated, though certain public TCRs were found in many donors.

The receptor was isolated from a man in his forties in good health and CMV-seropositive. Sequencing input: PBMCs. The chain couples TRBV5-6 to TRBJ1-5; D remains unclear. In DNA form, the CDR3 reads TGTGCCAGCAGCTTGCGGCGGAATCAGCCCCAGCATTTT. Protein product: CASSLRRNQPQHF.